These T cell receptor beta chains were read from a single sample in a study of blood T cells in healthy people across ages. One entry per CDR3 protein results from TCRdb running MiXCR on the 5' RACE reads. The sample includes more than 900,000 distinct CDR3 sequences, roughly 28% of them seen just once. The sample was also reused in another study, on T cells of mothers and their children.

Material: blood. The receptor source for this set is a middle-aged woman in good health. CDR3s include the opening cysteine and the closing phenylalanine or tryptophan. The D gene is left open where the match is weak. Some rows mark clone size as missing; the rest say once, few, many or name a class of expanded clone.

J,size,D,V,CDR3,DNA
TRBJ1-1,few,NA,TRBV5-1,CASSLVVGRNTEAFF,TGCGCCAGCAGCTTGGTGGTAGGGCGGAACACTGAAGCTTTCTTT
TRBJ1-4,few,TRBD1,TRBV7-2,CASSSDRRNEKLFF,TGTGCCAGCAGCTCGGACAGGAGGAATGAAAAACTGTTTTTT
TRBJ1-5,many,NA,TRBV6-5,CASSYSGGRNQPQHF,TGTGCCAGCAGTTACTCGGGGGGCCGCAATCAGCCCCAGCATTTT
TRBJ2-1,many,NA,TRBV29-1,CSGILGILNNEQFF,TGCAGCGGAATACTGGGAATTTTGAACAATGAGCAGTTCTTC
TRBJ2-1,NA,TRBD1,TRBV12-3/TRBV12-4,CASSSPQGAIPYNEQFF,TGTGCCAGCAGCTCCCCTCAGGGGGCGATTCCCTACAATGAGCAGTTCTTC
TRBJ2-5,many,NA,TRBV29-1,CSVVGHQTQYF,TGCAGCGTTGTGGGCCACCAGACCCAGTACTTC
TRBJ1-2,few,NA,TRBV10-3,CAISESTNPYGYTF,TGTGCCATCAGTGAGTCGACAAATCCCTATGGCTACACCTTC
TRBJ2-3,NA,NA,TRBV7-6,CASSLTEDFKHTQYF,TGTGCCAGCAGCTTAACTGAAGATTTCAAACATACGCAGTATTTT
TRBJ2-6,few,NA,TRBV6-6,CASSYSNPSSGANVLTF,TGTGCCAGCAGTTACTCGAACCCAAGCTCTGGGGCCAACGTCCTGACTTTC
TRBJ1-1,NA,NA,TRBV18,CASSPLPVMNTEAFF,TGTGCCAGCTCACCACTCCCGGTGATGAACACTGAAGCTTTCTTT
TRBJ2-3,NA,TRBD1,TRBV12-3/TRBV12-4,CASSLGQGPPTDTQYF,TGTGCCAGCAGTTTAGGACAGGGCCCCCCCACAGATACGCAGTATTTT
TRBJ1-2,many,NA,TRBV5-1,CASRKEAAPYGYTF,TGCGCCAGCCGAAAGGAGGCCGCTCCTTATGGCTACACCTTC
TRBJ2-1,few,TRBD2,TRBV7-2,CASSSVGGGTDEQFF,TGTGCCAGCAGCTCCGTCGGGGGGGGTACTGATGAGCAGTTCTTC
TRBJ2-6,NA,NA,TRBV27,CASSLSSTAGANVLTF,TGTGCCAGCAGTTTATCGTCCACAGCTGGGGCCAACGTCCTGACTTTC
TRBJ2-1,once,NA,TRBV29-1,CSVDGLEEQFF,TGCAGCGTCGATGGACTGGAAGAGCAGTTCTTC
TRBJ1-2,NA,NA,TRBV4-2,CASSQETPRYGYTF,TGTGCCAGCAGCCAAGAGACCCCAAGGTATGGCTACACCTTC
TRBJ2-1,NA,NA,TRBV20-1,CSAEAPSSNEQFF,TGCAGTGCCGAAGCTCCTAGCTCCAATGAGCAGTTCTTC
TRBJ2-1,many,NA,TRBV7-2,CASSYGGGEQFF,TGTGCCAGCAGCTATGGGGGTGGTGAGCAGTTCTTC
TRBJ2-3,NA,TRBD2,TRBV5-1,CASSLEYLAGSTDTQYF,TGCGCCAGCAGCTTGGAGTACCTAGCGGGGTCCACAGATACGCAGTATTTT
TRBJ1-1,once,NA,TRBV6-5,CASSNQGNTEAFF,TGTGCCAGCAGTAATCAAGGGAACACTGAAGCTTTCTTT